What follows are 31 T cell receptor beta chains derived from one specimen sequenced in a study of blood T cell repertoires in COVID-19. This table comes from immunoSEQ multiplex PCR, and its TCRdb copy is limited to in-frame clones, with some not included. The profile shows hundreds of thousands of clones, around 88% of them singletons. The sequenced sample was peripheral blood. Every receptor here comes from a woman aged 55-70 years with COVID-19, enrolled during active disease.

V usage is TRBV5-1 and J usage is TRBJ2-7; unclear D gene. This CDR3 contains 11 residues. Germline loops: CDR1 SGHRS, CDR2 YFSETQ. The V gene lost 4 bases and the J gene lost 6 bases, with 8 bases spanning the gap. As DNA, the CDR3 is TGCGCCAGCAGCGATGCGTCCGAGCAGTACTTC. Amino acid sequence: CASSDASEQYF.

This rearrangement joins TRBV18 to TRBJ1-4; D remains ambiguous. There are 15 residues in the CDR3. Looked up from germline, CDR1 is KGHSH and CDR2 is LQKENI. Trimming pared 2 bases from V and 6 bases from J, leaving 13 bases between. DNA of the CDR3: TGTGCCAGCTCACCAAGGTCTGCTCAGGATGAAAAACTGTTTTTT. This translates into CASSPRSAQDEKLFF.

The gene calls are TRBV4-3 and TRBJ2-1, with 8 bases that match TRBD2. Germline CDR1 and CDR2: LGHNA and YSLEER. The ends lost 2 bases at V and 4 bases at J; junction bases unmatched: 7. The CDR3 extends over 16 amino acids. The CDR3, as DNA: TGCGCCAGCAGCCAACGCCCGGGACTAGAATACAATGAGCAGTTCTTC. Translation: CASSQRPGLEYNEQFF.

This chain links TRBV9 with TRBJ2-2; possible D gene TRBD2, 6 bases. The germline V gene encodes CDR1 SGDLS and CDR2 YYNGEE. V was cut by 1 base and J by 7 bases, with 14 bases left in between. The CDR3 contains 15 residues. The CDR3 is CASSVYGTDYGELFF. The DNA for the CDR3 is TGTGCCAGCAGCGTATATGGGACGGACTACGGGGAGCTGTTTTTT.

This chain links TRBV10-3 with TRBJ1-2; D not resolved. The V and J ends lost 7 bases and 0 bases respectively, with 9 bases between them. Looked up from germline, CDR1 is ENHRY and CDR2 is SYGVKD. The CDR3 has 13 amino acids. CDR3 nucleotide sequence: TGTGCCATCACCAAGGGAGCTAACTATGGCTACACCTTC. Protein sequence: CAITKGANYGYTF.

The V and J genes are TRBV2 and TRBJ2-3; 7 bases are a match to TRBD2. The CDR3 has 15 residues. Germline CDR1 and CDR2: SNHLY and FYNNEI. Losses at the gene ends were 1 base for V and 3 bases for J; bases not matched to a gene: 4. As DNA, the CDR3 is TGTGCCAGCAGTGAAGGGCAGGGAGGGACAGATACGCAGTATTTT. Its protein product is CASSEGQGGTDTQYF.

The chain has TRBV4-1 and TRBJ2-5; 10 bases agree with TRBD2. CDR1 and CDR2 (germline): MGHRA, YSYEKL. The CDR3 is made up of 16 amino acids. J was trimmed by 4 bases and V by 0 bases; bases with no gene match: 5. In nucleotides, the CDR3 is TGCGCCAGCAGCCAAGAAAGGAGCGGGGGGGTAGAGACCCAGTACTTC. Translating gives CASSQERSGGVETQYF.

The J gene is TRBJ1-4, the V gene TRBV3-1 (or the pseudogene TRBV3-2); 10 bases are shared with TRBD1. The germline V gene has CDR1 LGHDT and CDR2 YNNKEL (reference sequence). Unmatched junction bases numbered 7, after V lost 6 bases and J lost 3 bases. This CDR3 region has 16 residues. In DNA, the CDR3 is TGTGCCAGCAGGACAGGGGGCGCTCGAGCTAATGAAAAACTGTTTTTT. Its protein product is CASRTGGARANEKLFF.

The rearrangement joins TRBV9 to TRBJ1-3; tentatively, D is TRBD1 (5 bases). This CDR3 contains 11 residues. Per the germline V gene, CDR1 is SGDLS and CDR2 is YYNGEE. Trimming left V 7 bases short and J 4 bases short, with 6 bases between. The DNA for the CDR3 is TGTGCCAGCCGGGGGGGAAACACCATATATTTT. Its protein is CASRGGNTIYF. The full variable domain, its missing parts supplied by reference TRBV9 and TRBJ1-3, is DSGVTQTPKHLITATGQRVTLRCSPRSGDLSVYWYQQSLDQGLQFLIQYYNGEERAKGNILERFSAQQFPDLHSELNLSSLELGDSALYFCASRGGNTIYFGEGSWLTVV.

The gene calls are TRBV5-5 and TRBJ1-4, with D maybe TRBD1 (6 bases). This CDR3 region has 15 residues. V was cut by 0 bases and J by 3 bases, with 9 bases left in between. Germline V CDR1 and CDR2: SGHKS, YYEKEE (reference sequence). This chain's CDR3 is CASSLAWTANEKLFF. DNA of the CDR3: TGTGCCAGCAGCTTGGCATGGACAGCTAATGAAAAACTGTTTTTT. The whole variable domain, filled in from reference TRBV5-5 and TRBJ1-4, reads DAGVTQSPTHLIKTRGQQVTLRCSPISGHKSVSWYQQVLGQGPQFIFQYYEKEERGRGNFPDRFSARQFPNYSSELNVNALLLGDSALYLCASSLAWTANEKLFFGSGTQLSVL.

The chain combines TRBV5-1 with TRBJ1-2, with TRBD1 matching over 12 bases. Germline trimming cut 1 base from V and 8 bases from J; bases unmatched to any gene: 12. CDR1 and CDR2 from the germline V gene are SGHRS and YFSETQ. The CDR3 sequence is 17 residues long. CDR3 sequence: CASSLIFTGQGAGGYTF. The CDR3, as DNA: TGCGCCAGCAGCTTGATCTTTACGGGACAGGGGGCAGGAGGCTACACCTTC. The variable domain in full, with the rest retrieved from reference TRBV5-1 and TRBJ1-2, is KAGVTQTPRYLIKTRGQQVTLSCSPISGHRSVSWYQQTPGQGLQFLFEYFSETQRNKGNFPGRFSGRQFSNSRSEMNVSTLELGDSALYLCASSLIFTGQGAGGYTFGSGTRLTVV.

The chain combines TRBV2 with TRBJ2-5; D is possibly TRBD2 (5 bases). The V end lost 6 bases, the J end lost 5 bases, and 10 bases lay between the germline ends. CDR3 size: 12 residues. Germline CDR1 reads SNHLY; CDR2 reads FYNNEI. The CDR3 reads CASRGRGETQYF. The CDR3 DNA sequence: TGTGCCAGCAGAGGGAGAGGGGAGACCCAGTACTTC.

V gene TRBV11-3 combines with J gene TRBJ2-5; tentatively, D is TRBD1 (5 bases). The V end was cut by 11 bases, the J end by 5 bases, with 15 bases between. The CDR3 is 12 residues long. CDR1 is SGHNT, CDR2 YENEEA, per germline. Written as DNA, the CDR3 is TGTGCCGTCCAAGGGGTGGGGGAGACCCAGTACTTC. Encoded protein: CAVQGVGETQYF.

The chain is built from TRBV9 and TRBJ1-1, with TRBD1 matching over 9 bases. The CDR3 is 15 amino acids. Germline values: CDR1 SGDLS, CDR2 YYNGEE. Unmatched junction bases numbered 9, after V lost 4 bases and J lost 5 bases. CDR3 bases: TGTGCCAGCAGCCATTTACAGGGGGCCGGGACTGAAGCTTTCTTT. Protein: CASSHLQGAGTEAFF.

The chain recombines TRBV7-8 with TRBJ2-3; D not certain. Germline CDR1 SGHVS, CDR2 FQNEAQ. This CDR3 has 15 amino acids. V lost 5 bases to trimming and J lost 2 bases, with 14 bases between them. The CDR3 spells CASSRDPSDTDTQYF. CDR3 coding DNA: TGTGCCAGCAGCCGAGATCCGAGTGACACAGATACGCAGTATTTT.

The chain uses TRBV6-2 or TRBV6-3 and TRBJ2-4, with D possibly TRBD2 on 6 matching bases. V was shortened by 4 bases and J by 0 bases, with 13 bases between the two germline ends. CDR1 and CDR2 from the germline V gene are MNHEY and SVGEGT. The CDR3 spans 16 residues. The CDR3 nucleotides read TGTGCCAGCAGTTCGGGCGGGGTCCTAGCCAAAAACATTCAGTACTTC. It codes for CASSSGGVLAKNIQYF.

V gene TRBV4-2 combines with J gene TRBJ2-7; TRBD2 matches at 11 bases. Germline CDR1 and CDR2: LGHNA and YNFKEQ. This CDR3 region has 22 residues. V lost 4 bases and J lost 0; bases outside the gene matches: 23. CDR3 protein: CASSPLGPMDTRLAGGSYEQYF. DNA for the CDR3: TGTGCCAGCAGCCCTCTAGGTCCGATGGATACCCGGCTAGCGGGGGGCTCCTACGAGCAGTACTTC.

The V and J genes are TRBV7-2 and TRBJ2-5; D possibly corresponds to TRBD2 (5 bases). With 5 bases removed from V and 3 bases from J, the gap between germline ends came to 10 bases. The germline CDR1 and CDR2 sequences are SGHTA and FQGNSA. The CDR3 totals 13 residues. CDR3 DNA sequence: TGTGCCAGCAGCGCCCTGCGGGAAGAGACCCAGTACTTC. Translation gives CASSALREETQYF.

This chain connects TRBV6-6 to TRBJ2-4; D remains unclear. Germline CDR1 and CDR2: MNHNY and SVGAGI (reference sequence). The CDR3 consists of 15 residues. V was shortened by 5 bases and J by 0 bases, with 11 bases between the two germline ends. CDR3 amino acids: CASSNNALAKNIQYF. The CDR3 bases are TGTGCCAGCAGTAATAACGCACTAGCCAAAAACATTCAGTACTTC.

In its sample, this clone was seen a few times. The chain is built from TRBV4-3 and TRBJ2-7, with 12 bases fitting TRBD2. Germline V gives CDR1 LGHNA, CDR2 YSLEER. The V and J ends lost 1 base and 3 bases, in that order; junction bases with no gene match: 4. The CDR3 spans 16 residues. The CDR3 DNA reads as TGCGCCAGCAGCCAAGGGACTAGCGGGGTCCACTACGAGCAGTACTTC. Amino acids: CASSQGTSGVHYEQYF.

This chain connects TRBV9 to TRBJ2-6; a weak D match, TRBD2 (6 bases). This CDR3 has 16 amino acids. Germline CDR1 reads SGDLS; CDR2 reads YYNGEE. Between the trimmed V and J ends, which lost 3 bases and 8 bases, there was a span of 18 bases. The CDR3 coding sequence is TGTGCCAGCAGCGAAAAGGGACTGCCGGGGACCAACGTCCTGACTTTC. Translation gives CASSEKGLPGTNVLTF.

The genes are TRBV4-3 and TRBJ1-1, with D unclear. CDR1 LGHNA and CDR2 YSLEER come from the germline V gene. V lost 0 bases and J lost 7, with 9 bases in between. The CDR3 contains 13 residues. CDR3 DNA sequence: TGCGCCAGCAGCCAAGATGAGGAGAATGAAGCTTTCTTT. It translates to CASSQDEENEAFF.

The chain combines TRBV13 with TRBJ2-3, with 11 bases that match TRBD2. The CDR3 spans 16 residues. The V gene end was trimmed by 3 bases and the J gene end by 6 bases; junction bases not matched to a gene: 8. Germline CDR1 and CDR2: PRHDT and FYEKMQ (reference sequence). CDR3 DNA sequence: TGTGCCAGCAGCTTGACTAGCGGGGCCAGGCCTGATACGCAGTATTTT. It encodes CASSLTSGARPDTQYF.

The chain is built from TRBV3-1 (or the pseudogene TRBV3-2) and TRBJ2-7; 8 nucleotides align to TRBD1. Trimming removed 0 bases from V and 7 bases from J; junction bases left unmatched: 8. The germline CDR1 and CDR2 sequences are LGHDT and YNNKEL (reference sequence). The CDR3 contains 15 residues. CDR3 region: CASSQDRTGTGEQYF. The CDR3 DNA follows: TGTGCCAGCAGCCAAGATAGGACAGGGACGGGGGAGCAGTACTTC.

The DNA for the CDR3 is TGTGCCAGCAGCTTACAGGGGATCTCTGGGGCCAACGTCCTGACTTTC. Translating gives CASSLQGISGANVLTF. The chain couples TRBV7-2 to TRBJ2-6; a weak D match, TRBD1 (6 bases). V lost 2 bases and J 0 bases, leaving 8 bases between the germline ends. CDR1 SGHTA and CDR2 FQGNSA come from the germline V gene. The length of the CDR3 is 16 residues.

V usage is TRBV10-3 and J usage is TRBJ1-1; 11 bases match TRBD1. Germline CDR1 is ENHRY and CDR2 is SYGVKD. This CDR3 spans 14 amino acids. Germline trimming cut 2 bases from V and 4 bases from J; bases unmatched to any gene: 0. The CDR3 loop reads CAISEGTGGTEAFF. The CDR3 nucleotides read TGTGCCATCAGTGAGGGGACAGGGGGCACTGAAGCTTTCTTT.

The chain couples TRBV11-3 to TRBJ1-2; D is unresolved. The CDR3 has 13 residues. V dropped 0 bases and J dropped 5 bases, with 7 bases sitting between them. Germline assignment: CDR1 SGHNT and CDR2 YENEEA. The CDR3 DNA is TGTGCCAGCAGCTTAGATGCCGGGTATGGCTACACCTTC. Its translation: CASSLDAGYGYTF. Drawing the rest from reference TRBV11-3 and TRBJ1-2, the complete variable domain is EAGVVQSPRYKIIEKKQPVAFWCNPISGHNTLYWYLQNLGQGPELLIRYENEEAVDDSQLPKDRFSAERLKGVDSTLKIQPAELGDSAVYLCASSLDAGYGYTFGSGTRLTVV.

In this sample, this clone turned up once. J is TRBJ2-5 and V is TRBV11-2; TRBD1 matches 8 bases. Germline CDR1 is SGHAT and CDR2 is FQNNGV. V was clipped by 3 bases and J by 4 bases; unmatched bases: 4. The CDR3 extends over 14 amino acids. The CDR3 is CASSFTGGRETQYF. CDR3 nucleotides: TGTGCCAGCAGCTTTACAGGGGGGCGAGAGACCCAGTACTTC.

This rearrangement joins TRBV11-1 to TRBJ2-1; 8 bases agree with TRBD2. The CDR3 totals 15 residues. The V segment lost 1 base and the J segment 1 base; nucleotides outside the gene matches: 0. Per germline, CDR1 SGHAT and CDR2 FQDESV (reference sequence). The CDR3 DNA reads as TGTGCCAGCAGCTTAGTAGCGGGGTCCTACAATGAGCAGTTCTTC. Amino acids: CASSLVAGSYNEQFF.

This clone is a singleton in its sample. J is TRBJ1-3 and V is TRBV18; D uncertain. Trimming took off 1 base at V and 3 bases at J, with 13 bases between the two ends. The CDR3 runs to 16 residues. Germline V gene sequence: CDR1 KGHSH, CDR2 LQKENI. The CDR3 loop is CASSPRAGTGGNTIYF. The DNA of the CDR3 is TGTGCCAGCTCACCACGGGCCGGTACCGGTGGAAACACCATATATTTT.

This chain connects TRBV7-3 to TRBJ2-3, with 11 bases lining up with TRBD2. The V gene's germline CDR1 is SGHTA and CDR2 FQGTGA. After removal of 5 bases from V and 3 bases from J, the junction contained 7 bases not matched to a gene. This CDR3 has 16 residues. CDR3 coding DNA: TGTGCCAGCAGCGACGGGACTAGCGGAATAACAGATACGCAGTATTTT. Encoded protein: CASSDGTSGITDTQYF. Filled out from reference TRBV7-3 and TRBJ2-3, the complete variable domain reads GAGVSQTPSNKVTEKGKYVELRCDPISGHTALYWYRQSLGQGPEFLIYFQGTGAADDSGLPNDRFFAVRPEGSVSTLKIQRTERGDSAVYLCASSDGTSGITDTQYFGPGTRLTVL.